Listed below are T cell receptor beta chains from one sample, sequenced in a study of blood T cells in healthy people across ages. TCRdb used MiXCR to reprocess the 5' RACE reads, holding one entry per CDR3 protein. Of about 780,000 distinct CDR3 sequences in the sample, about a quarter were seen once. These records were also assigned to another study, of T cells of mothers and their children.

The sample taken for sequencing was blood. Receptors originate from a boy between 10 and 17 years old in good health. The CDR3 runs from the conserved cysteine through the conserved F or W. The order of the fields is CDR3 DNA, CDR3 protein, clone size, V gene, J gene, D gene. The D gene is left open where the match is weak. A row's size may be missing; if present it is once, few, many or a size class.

cdr3_nt: TGTGCCAGCAGCGGAGGCGAGAGCTCCTACAATGAGCAGTTCTTC
cdr3_aa: CASSGGESSYNEQFF
clone_size: .
v_call: TRBV5-6
j_call: TRBJ2-1
d_call: .

cdr3_nt: TGTGCCAGCGGGACTTCCAACGTCCTGACTTTC
cdr3_aa: CASGTSNVLTF
clone_size: once
v_call: TRBV28
j_call: TRBJ2-6
d_call: .

cdr3_nt: TGTGCCAGCAGTTACTCGGGGGATTCACCCCTCCACTTT
cdr3_aa: CASSYSGDSPLHF
clone_size: .
v_call: TRBV6-5
j_call: TRBJ1-6
d_call: .

cdr3_nt: TGTGCCAGCAGCTTGGATCCAGCGGGAGGTGGTGAGCAGTACTTC
cdr3_aa: CASSLDPAGGGEQYF
clone_size: few
v_call: TRBV12-3/TRBV12-4
j_call: TRBJ2-7
d_call: TRBD2

cdr3_nt: TGTGCCAGCAGCTTAGCCAGGGTCACAGATACGCAGTATTTT
cdr3_aa: CASSLARVTDTQYF
clone_size: few
v_call: TRBV7-6
j_call: TRBJ2-3
d_call: .

cdr3_nt: TGTGCCAGCAGTGAAGATATTAGGGGGGAACCCTACAATGAGCAGTTCTTC
cdr3_aa: CASSEDIRGEPYNEQFF
clone_size: .
v_call: TRBV6-1
j_call: TRBJ2-1
d_call: .

cdr3_nt: TGTGCCAGCAGTTTTCGGTCCAGGAGCGGCTACACCTTC
cdr3_aa: CASSFRSRSGYTF
clone_size: few
v_call: TRBV27
j_call: TRBJ1-2
d_call: .

cdr3_nt: TGTGCCAGCAGCCAAGATCTTACGGAAACCTACGAGCAGTACTTC
cdr3_aa: CASSQDLTETYEQYF
clone_size: few
v_call: TRBV4-2
j_call: TRBJ2-7
d_call: .

cdr3_nt: TGTGCCAGCAGTGATCTCCGCTCCTACAATGAGCAGTTCTTC
cdr3_aa: CASSDLRSYNEQFF
clone_size: .
v_call: TRBV6-1
j_call: TRBJ2-1
d_call: .

cdr3_nt: TGTGCCAGCAGCTCACCCAATCGGGACCAAGAGACCCAGTACTTC
cdr3_aa: CASSSPNRDQETQYF
clone_size: few
v_call: TRBV13
j_call: TRBJ2-5
d_call: .

cdr3_nt: TGCAGTGCCCACCAAATGGCGGGGGCGGCCTACGAGCAGTACTTC
cdr3_aa: CSAHQMAGAAYEQYF
clone_size: .
v_call: TRBV20-1
j_call: TRBJ2-7
d_call: .

cdr3_nt: TGTGCCATCAGTAGCGGAGCTAGCACAGATACGCAGTATTTT
cdr3_aa: CAISSGASTDTQYF
clone_size: .
v_call: TRBV10-3
j_call: TRBJ2-3
d_call: .

cdr3_nt: TGCGCCAGCAGCCAATCTTTCACTAGCGGGGGTCTTTTCTTC
cdr3_aa: CASSQSFTSGGLFF
clone_size: .
v_call: TRBV4-1
j_call: TRBJ2-5
d_call: TRBD2

cdr3_nt: TGTGCCAGCAGTCCCACGACCGTTGAAGCTTTCTTT
cdr3_aa: CASSPTTVEAFF
clone_size: .
v_call: TRBV12-3/TRBV12-4
j_call: TRBJ1-1
d_call: .

cdr3_nt: TGTGCCAGCAGTTGGCAGGGACCGAACACCGGGGAGCTGTTTTTT
cdr3_aa: CASSWQGPNTGELFF
clone_size: .
v_call: TRBV2
j_call: TRBJ2-2
d_call: .

cdr3_nt: TGTGCCAGCAGTTCCCGACTAGGGGGGGACTACAATGAGCAGTTCTTC
cdr3_aa: CASSSRLGGDYNEQFF
clone_size: few
v_call: TRBV2
j_call: TRBJ2-1
d_call: .

cdr3_nt: TGTGCCAGCAGCGGGGTGGGGGCCTCCTACGAGCAGTACTTC
cdr3_aa: CASSGVGASYEQYF
clone_size: .
v_call: TRBV7-2
j_call: TRBJ2-7
d_call: .

cdr3_nt: TGTGCCAGCACCTCGACAGGGGGTAACACCGGGGAGCTGTTTTTT
cdr3_aa: CASTSTGGNTGELFF
clone_size: .
v_call: TRBV6-6
j_call: TRBJ2-2
d_call: TRBD1

cdr3_nt: TGCAGTGCTAGAGATCTAGCAGGGGGCCTCCAAGAGACCCAGTACTTC
cdr3_aa: CSARDLAGGLQETQYF
clone_size: .
v_call: TRBV20-1
j_call: TRBJ2-5
d_call: TRBD1

cdr3_nt: TGCGCCGGCAGCTTGGGGGCCTATGGCTACACCTTC
cdr3_aa: CAGSLGAYGYTF
clone_size: .
v_call: TRBV5-1
j_call: TRBJ1-2
d_call: .

cdr3_nt: TGTGCCAGCAGTTCACTAGCGGCTAACAATGAGCAGTTCTTC
cdr3_aa: CASSSLAANNEQFF
clone_size: .
v_call: TRBV6-6
j_call: TRBJ2-1
d_call: TRBD2

cdr3_nt: TGTGCCAGCAGTTTAAGGCGAGGGGATAACGGGGCCAACGTCCTGACTTTC
cdr3_aa: CASSLRRGDNGANVLTF
clone_size: few
v_call: TRBV12-3/TRBV12-4
j_call: TRBJ2-6
d_call: .

cdr3_nt: TGTGCCAGCAGTTTAGGACGGGAATGGAACACTGAAGCTTTCTTT
cdr3_aa: CASSLGREWNTEAFF
clone_size: few
v_call: TRBV6-2/TRBV6-3
j_call: TRBJ1-1
d_call: .

cdr3_nt: TGCAGTGCTAGAGTTGCTAGCGTGAACACCGGGGAGCTGTTTTTT
cdr3_aa: CSARVASVNTGELFF
clone_size: .
v_call: TRBV20-1
j_call: TRBJ2-2
d_call: .

cdr3_nt: TGTGCCACCAGCAGAGATAGGAGGGTCGGTTCACCCCTCCACTTT
cdr3_aa: CATSRDRRVGSPLHF
clone_size: few
v_call: TRBV15
j_call: TRBJ1-6
d_call: .

cdr3_nt: TGTGCCAGCAGTGAAGGGCAGCCTAGCACAGATACGCAGTATTTT
cdr3_aa: CASSEGQPSTDTQYF
clone_size: .
v_call: TRBV2
j_call: TRBJ2-3
d_call: .

cdr3_nt: TGTGCCAGCAGTTACTCGAGGACCCAGGCATCCGAGCAGTACTTC
cdr3_aa: CASSYSRTQASEQYF
clone_size: .
v_call: TRBV6-5
j_call: TRBJ2-7
d_call: .

cdr3_nt: TGTGCCAGCAGTTTAGTGGGGGGGCCTTTTGATGGCGAGCAGTACTTC
cdr3_aa: CASSLVGGPFDGEQYF
clone_size: many
v_call: TRBV27
j_call: TRBJ2-7
d_call: .

cdr3_nt: TGTGCCAGCAGCCAAGATCTCGGGTACCAAGAGACCCAGTACTTC
cdr3_aa: CASSQDLGYQETQYF
clone_size: .
v_call: TRBV14
j_call: TRBJ2-5
d_call: .

cdr3_nt: TGCAGTGCTAGCCAGGGGGGCGAGCAGTTCTTC
cdr3_aa: CSASQGGEQFF
clone_size: .
v_call: TRBV20-1
j_call: TRBJ2-1
d_call: .

cdr3_nt: TGCGCCAGCAGCTTGTCCCCGGGACCCGTGGAGACCCAGTACTTC
cdr3_aa: CASSLSPGPVETQYF
clone_size: .
v_call: TRBV5-1
j_call: TRBJ2-5
d_call: .

cdr3_nt: TGCGCCAGCAGCCAAGGCCCTAGTGCGGGACAGTCTAACTATGGCTACACCTTC
cdr3_aa: CASSQGPSAGQSNYGYTF
clone_size: .
v_call: TRBV4-1
j_call: TRBJ1-2
d_call: TRBD1

cdr3_nt: TGTGCCAGCAGAATAGCGGGGGGTCCCGGGGAGCTGTTTTTT
cdr3_aa: CASRIAGGPGELFF
clone_size: .
v_call: TRBV27
j_call: TRBJ2-2
d_call: TRBD2